This record looks at one T cell receptor beta chain sequence and its context. Germline-derived CDR1 and CDR2 are SGHDN and FVKESK. The germline V and J ends were trimmed by 1 base and 0 bases, with 7 bases remaining between them. The CDR3 consists of 15 residues. The sample is drawn from a study of shared T cell receptors in the human thymus. Clones were sequenced by immunoSEQ multiplex PCR, and TCRdb holds only the in-frame ones, with some missing. The data contain hundreds of thousands of clones, about 90% of them singletons. The data were also submitted as part of a second study, on human thymus T cells. From that paper: Corrective surgery for congenital heart defects was being performed on the healthy Finnish infants who served as donors. Resections from corrective heart surgery supplied the thymus tissue. It looked as if thymic and blood repertoires used V and J genes in a biased way. Unrelated people showed highly overlapping thymic repertoires, related research reported.

This receptor was taken from a boy under two years old with a congenital heart defect. Sequencing was performed on thymocytes. The chain couples TRBV14 to TRBJ1-3; weak D call: TRBD1 (5 bases). The CDR3 loop is CASSQGGSSGNTIYF. CDR3 nucleotide sequence: TGTGCCAGCAGCCAAGGGGGCAGCTCTGGAAACACCATATATTTT.